This T cell receptor beta chain was found in a study of blood T cell repertoires in COVID-19. Study information: The samples span acute and convalescent COVID-19 from the United States, Italy and Spain. Sources were T cells, B-cell-depleted T cells, or PBMCs; the material itself was cDNA or gDNA.

Authors' methods: Reference gene primer amplification in the assay estimated nucleated cell counts. TCRdb's table, derived via immunoSEQ multiplex PCR, lists solely in-frame clones and lacks some. The V and J calls and the clone size are those of that table, but D and trimming were determined from the DNA. The profile shows 140,000 to 150,000 clones, around 90% of them singletons. Germline V gives CDR1 SEHNR, CDR2 FQNEAQ (reference sequence). V lost 2 bases and J lost 6, with 16 bases in between. CDR3 length: 15 amino acids. J is TRBJ1-1 and V is TRBV7-9, with TRBD1 as a possible D gene (5 bases). Input material: peripheral blood. This sequence was found in a woman aged 45 to 65 with acute or convalescent COVID-19. CDR3 residues: CASSLRQGFTSEAFF. The CDR3 nucleotides read TGTGCCAGCAGCTTACGGCAGGGCTTTACCTCTGAAGCTTTCTTT.